These T cell receptor beta chains were read from a single sample in a study of blood T cell repertoires in COVID-19. The data were produced by immunoSEQ multiplex PCR, yet TCRdb's version contains in-frame clones alone and is incomplete. The table shows just under 85,000 clones, with around 83% occurring only once. Sequences were obtained from peripheral blood. These receptor sequences come from an older woman with acute or convalescent COVID-19. The CDR3 runs from the conserved cysteine through the conserved F or W. Fields, in order: J gene, D gene, V gene, clone size, CDR3 protein, CDR3 DNA. D genes are given only for firm matches. Size is stated for part of the rows, as once, few or many counts, or as a class when the clone is expanded.

>TRBJ2-7|TRBD1|TRBV11-3|.
CASSRSTGGEYEQYF
TGTGCCAGCAGCCGATCGACAGGGGGAGAGTACGAGCAGTACTTC
>TRBJ2-7|.|TRBV5-1|.
CASSEYVEKQYF
TGCGCCAGCAGCGAATACGTGGAGAAGCAGTACTTC
>TRBJ2-1|TRBD2|TRBV5-4|once
CASSRGLAGGEQFF
TGTGCCAGCAGCCGTGGACTAGCGGGAGGTGAGCAGTTCTTC
>TRBJ1-6|.|TRBV19|.
CASKRDQRGRADSPLHF
TGTGCCAGTAAGCGGGACCAAAGAGGCAGGGCAGATTCACCCCTCCACTTT
>TRBJ1-1|.|TRBV6-1|.
CASSELSGNTEAFF
TGTGCCAGCAGTGAATTGTCGGGTAACACTGAAGCTTTCTTT
>TRBJ2-3|TRBD2|TRBV5-1|.
CASSGGTSPDTQYF
TGCGCCAGCAGCGGAGGGACTAGCCCAGATACGCAGTATTTT
>TRBJ1-3|TRBD1|TRBV6-5|.
CASATGAGNTIYF
TGTGCCAGCGCCACAGGGGCTGGAAACACCATATATTTT
>TRBJ1-4|.|TRBV3-1/TRBV3-2|.
CASSPSSNEKLFF
TGTGCCAGCAGCCCCAGTAGCAATGAAAAACTGTTTTTT
>TRBJ1-2|.|TRBV7-2|.
CASSLRFQGYGYTF
TGTGCCAGCAGCTTAAGGTTCCAGGGCTATGGCTACACCTTC
>TRBJ1-2|TRBD1|TRBV11-3|.
CASSIQGDYGYTF
TGTGCCAGCAGCATTCAGGGGGACTATGGCTACACCTTC
>TRBJ2-7|TRBD1|TRBV4-2|.
CATQKAGDREYEQYF
TGTGCCACCCAGAAGGCGGGGGACAGGGAGTACGAGCAGTACTTC
>TRBJ1-6|.|TRBV13|.
CASTRGGVISPLHF
TGTGCCAGCACCCGCGGGGGAGTGATCTCACCCCTCCACTTT
>TRBJ1-4|TRBD1|TRBV18|.
CASSPDRGKLFF
TGTGCCAGCTCACCCGACAGGGGAAAACTGTTTTTT
>TRBJ1-6|TRBD1|TRBV5-1|.
CASSFQGQGNSPLHF
TGCGCCAGCAGCTTCCAGGGACAGGGCAATTCACCCCTCCACTTT
>TRBJ2-5|TRBD2|TRBV2|.
CASFGGTNQETQYF
TGTGCCAGCTTTGGGGGGACTAACCAAGAGACCCAGTACTTC
>TRBJ1-5|TRBD1|TRBV2|.
CASSDRQGAAQPQHF
TGTGCCAGCAGTGACCGTCAGGGGGCGGCTCAGCCCCAGCATTTT
>TRBJ1-3|.|TRBV25-1|.
CASSDSISGNTIYF
TGTGCCAGCAGCGACAGTATCTCTGGAAACACCATATATTTT
>TRBJ1-6|TRBD1|TRBV7-9|.
CASSLDRDSNSPLHF
TGTGCCAGCAGCCTGGACCGGGACAGTAATTCACCCCTCCACTTT
>TRBJ2-1|.|TRBV10-2|.
CASRPLGNEQFF
TGCGCCAGCAGGCCACTAGGTAATGAGCAGTTCTTC
>TRBJ2-3|TRBD2|TRBV9|.
CASSSISGGGDTQYF
TGTGCCAGCAGCTCCATTAGCGGGGGGGGTGATACGCAGTATTTT
>TRBJ2-3|TRBD1|TRBV18|.
CASSRYGQGASDTQYF
TGTGCCAGCTCACGATACGGACAGGGGGCATCAGATACGCAGTATTTT
>TRBJ2-5|.|TRBV6-5|once
CASSYSRVQETQYF
TGTGCCAGCAGTTACTCGAGGGTACAAGAGACCCAGTACTTC
>TRBJ1-1|.|TRBV30|.
CACTTTEAFF
TGTGCCTGTACAACGACTGAAGCTTTCTTT
>TRBJ2-1|TRBD2|TRBV7-2|.
CASSLAGVGEQFF
TGTGCCAGCAGCTTGGCGGGAGTGGGGGAGCAGTTCTTC
>TRBJ2-7|TRBD2|TRBV7-6|once
CASSRGLAGGGPYEQYF
TGTGCCAGCAGCCGCGGACTAGCGGGAGGGGGCCCCTACGAGCAGTACTTC
>TRBJ2-1|TRBD1|TRBV4-2|.
CASSQSPGQAYNEQFF
TGTGCCAGCAGCCAATCCCCAGGACAGGCATACAATGAGCAGTTCTTC
>TRBJ1-2|.|TRBV7-8|once
CASRRRANRDLYYGYTF
TGTGCCAGCAGGCGACGAGCCAACAGGGACCTTTACTATGGCTACACCTTC
>TRBJ2-3|TRBD1|TRBV3-1/TRBV3-2|.
CASSPRQGNTDTQYF
TGTGCCAGCAGCCCCAGACAGGGGAACACAGATACGCAGTATTTT
>TRBJ2-2|.|TRBV3-1/TRBV3-2|.
CASSSGSPRGELFF
TGTGCCAGCAGCTCCGGGTCCCCAAGGGGGGAGCTGTTTTTT
>TRBJ1-3|.|TRBV30|.
CAWSVWGGGLNTIYF
TGTGCCTGGAGTGTATGGGGTGGAGGGTTAAACACCATATATTTT
>TRBJ1-5|.|TRBV6-5|.
CASIPRGGGTQPQHF
TGTGCCAGCATCCCCAGAGGGGGTGGGACCCAGCCCCAGCATTTT
>TRBJ1-2|TRBD1|TRBV12-3/TRBV12-4|.
CASSLQGNYGYTF
TGTGCCAGCAGCTTACAGGGGAACTATGGCTACACCTTC
>TRBJ2-2|.|TRBV25-1|few
CASSELQGTGELFF
TGTGCCAGCAGTGAACTCCAGGGGACCGGGGAGCTGTTTTTT
>TRBJ2-7|.|TRBV10-3|.
CAIKKGAAGYEQYF
TGTGCCATCAAGAAAGGGGCCGCAGGCTACGAGCAGTACTTC
>TRBJ2-2|.|TRBV7-8|.
CASSLGWGANTGELFF
TGTGCCAGCAGCTTAGGTTGGGGAGCGAACACCGGGGAGCTGTTTTTT
>TRBJ1-1|TRBD1|TRBV28|.
CASRPLLTGTVNTEAFF
TGTGCCAGCAGACCCTTACTGACCGGGACAGTTAACACTGAAGCTTTCTTT
>TRBJ2-7|.|TRBV11-2|.
CASSLFPDSTEQYF
TGTGCCAGCAGCTTATTCCCCGACAGTACCGAGCAGTACTTC
>TRBJ1-1|.|TRBV9|.
CASSVGSYTEAFF
TGTGCCAGCAGCGTAGGGAGCTACACTGAAGCTTTCTTT
>TRBJ1-5|.|TRBV4-1|.
CASSQTPGGYSNQPQHF
TGCGCCAGCAGCCAAACCCCGGGGGGATATAGCAATCAGCCCCAGCATTTT
>TRBJ1-1|.|TRBV7-9|.
CASTKRGSAEAFF
TGTGCCAGCACCAAGCGGGGGAGCGCTGAAGCTTTCTTT
>TRBJ1-3|.|TRBV4-1|.
CASSQAFDLLKRGNTIYF
TGCGCCAGCAGCCAAGCATTTGACTTGCTTAAGAGAGGAAACACCATATATTTT
>TRBJ1-6|.|TRBV30|.
CAWTAGGSYNSPLHF
TGTGCCTGGACAGCGGGGGGGTCCTATAATTCACCCCTCCACTTT
>TRBJ2-3|TRBD2|TRBV5-1|.
CASSSTITSGATDTQYF
TGCGCCAGCAGCTCAACCATTACTAGCGGCGCCACAGATACGCAGTATTTT
>TRBJ2-5|.|TRBV6-2/TRBV6-3|.
CASSYFPRGRAAETQYF
TGTGCCAGCAGTTACTTCCCCAGGGGTCGGGCGGCAGAGACCCAGTACTTC
>TRBJ2-7|TRBD1|TRBV11-3|.
CASSLGQPEFGSYEQYF
TGTGCCAGCAGCTTGGGACAGCCAGAGTTTGGGTCCTACGAGCAGTACTTC
>TRBJ2-5|TRBD1|TRBV9|.
CASNVEGAETQYF
TGTGCCAGCAACGTTGAGGGGGCGGAGACCCAGTACTTC
>TRBJ1-3|.|TRBV18|.
CASRSQEDTIYF
TGTGCCAGCCGATCCCAGGAGGACACCATATATTTT
>TRBJ2-1|TRBD1|TRBV19|.
CASSRDRDNEQFF
TGTGCCAGTAGTCGGGACAGAGACAATGAGCAGTTCTTC
>TRBJ2-3|.|TRBV5-1|.
CASRGVLGTDTQYF
TGCGCCAGCAGGGGAGTTTTGGGCACAGATACGCAGTATTTT
>TRBJ1-4|TRBD1|TRBV24-1|.
CATSEGQGFHEKLFF
TGTGCCACCAGTGAAGGACAGGGGTTTCATGAAAAACTGTTTTTT
>TRBJ2-3|TRBD2|TRBV30|.
CAWSDGLAGTDTQYF
TGTGCCTGGAGCGACGGACTAGCGGGCACAGATACGCAGTATTTT
>TRBJ2-7|TRBD2|TRBV5-1|.
CASSLVAGGFYEQYF
TGCGCCAGCAGCTTGGTGGCGGGGGGATTCTACGAGCAGTACTTC
>TRBJ2-4|.|TRBV7-2|.
CASSSRVALAKNIQYF
TGTGCCAGCAGCTCTCGGGTAGCGTTAGCCAAAAACATTCAGTACTTC
>TRBJ2-2|.|TRBV11-3|.
CASSFRRAPGELFF
TGTGCCAGCAGCTTCAGGAGGGCCCCCGGGGAGCTGTTTTTT